This record covers a single T cell receptor (beta chain). This sample stems from a study of blood T cell repertoires in COVID-19. This CDR3 spans 13 amino acids. Germline CDR1 and CDR2: KGHSH and LQKENI. The V end was cut by 6 bases, the J end by 5 bases, with 11 bases between. Data came from immunoSEQ multiplex PCR; TCRdb stores just in-frame clones and leaves some out. The sample consists of 180,000 or so clones, about 86% of them appearing once. The sample comprised peripheral blood. The chain uses TRBV18 and TRBJ2-1; D not resolved. This receptor was obtained from a man in his late teens or twenties with acute or convalescent COVID-19. CDR3 in DNA: TGTGCCAGCTCTAGGCAGGCCAACAATGAGCAGTTCTTC. Protein: CASSRQANNEQFF.